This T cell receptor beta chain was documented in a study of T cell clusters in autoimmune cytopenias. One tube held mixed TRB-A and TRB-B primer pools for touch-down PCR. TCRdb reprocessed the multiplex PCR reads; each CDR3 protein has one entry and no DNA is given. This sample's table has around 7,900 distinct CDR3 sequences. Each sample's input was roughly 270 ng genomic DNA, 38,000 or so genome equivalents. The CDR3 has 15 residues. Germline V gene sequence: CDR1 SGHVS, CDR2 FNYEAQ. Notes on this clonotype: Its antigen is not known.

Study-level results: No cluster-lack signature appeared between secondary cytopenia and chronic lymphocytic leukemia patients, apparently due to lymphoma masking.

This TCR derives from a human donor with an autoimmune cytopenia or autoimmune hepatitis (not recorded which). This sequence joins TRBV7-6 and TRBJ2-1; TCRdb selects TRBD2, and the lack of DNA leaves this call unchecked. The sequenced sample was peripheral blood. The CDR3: CASSLDGGRAREQFF.